This TCR beta chain stems from a study of neurological immune-mediated disorders. Study-wide points: The level of TCR clonal expansion was highest in patients with HTLV-1-associated myelopathy and lowest in multiple sclerosis, where it fell below the level seen in healthy controls. One cluster of related CDR3 sequences contained, by phylogenetic grouping, the repertoires of 18 of 34 multiple sclerosis patients and formed a possible signature.

This clonotype came up a few times. What it binds is not known. An end of the junction does not agree with germline; a read error may underlie this. The CDR3 spans 15 residues. Germline CDR1 reads SGHTA; CDR2 reads FQGNSA. In TCRdb, the 5' RACE reads were re-called with MiXCR into one record per CDR3 protein. The table lists just under 60,000 distinct CDR3 sequences, roughly 3.3% of them singletons. Material: PBMCs. This chain links TRBV7-2 with TRBJ1-5, with TRBD1 matching over 7 bases. This receptor was obtained from a woman aged 30 to 39 with multiple sclerosis. In nucleotides, the CDR3 is TGTGCCAGCAGCTTGACAGGGATCAGCAATCAGCCCCAGAATTTT. Translation gives CASSLTGISNQPQNF.